This T cell receptor beta chain is drawn from a study of Ad26.COV2.S vaccination and SARS-CoV-2 variants. Background on the study: Ad26.COV2.S was injected intramuscularly once or twice, 56 days apart.

Profiled with immunoSEQ multiplex PCR; TCRdb holds only in-frame clones, not every one. There are over 400,000 clones in the sample; around 91% occur only once, and approximately 4.3% lies in the top ten. This clone was seen once. Between the trimmed V and J ends, which lost 5 bases and 0 bases, there was a span of 8 bases. CDR1 and CDR2 from the germline V gene are SGHTA and FQGTGA. This CDR3 is 15 amino acids long. The treatment here: around 19 received Ad26.COV2.S at low or high dose, single or two shots; several received placebo; per-sample allocation not given. Samples were taken on day 63 after the first vaccine or placebo injection.

The sequence was collected from a person aged 18-65 years who received the Ad26.COV2.S COVID-19 vaccine or a placebo. Here the sequenced sample was peripheral blood, taken in a trial of Ad26.COV2.S vaccine versus placebo. The chain couples TRBV7-3 to TRBJ2-6, with D tentatively TRBD1 or TRBD2 (5 bases each). The CDR3 protein is CASSPGGSGANVLTF. For the CDR3, the DNA is TGTGCCAGCAGCCCTGGGGGCTCTGGGGCCAACGTCCTGACTTTC.